This is a list of T cell receptor beta chains from one sample in a study of T cells in Graves' hyperthyroidism and ophthalmopathy. TCRdb ran MiXCR on the multiplex PCR reads and lists one entry per CDR3 protein. The repertoire holds around 560,000 distinct CDR3 sequences, with approximately 16% as singletons. Specimen: blood. All receptors come from a woman aged 18-29 years with Graves' hyperthyroidism. The CDR3 runs from the conserved cysteine through the conserved F or W. The D gene is left open where the match is weak. Size is stated for part of the rows, as once, few or many counts, or as a class when the clone is expanded.

>NA|13|few|TRBJ1-2|TRBV20-1
TGCAGTGCGCGACCGAATAACCTCTATGGCTACACCTTC
CSARPNNLYGYTF
>TRBD2|15|few|TRBJ2-7|TRBV5-1
TGCGCCAGCAGTCCTAGCGGGAGGGAATACAATGAGCAGTACTTC
CASSPSGREYNEQYF
>NA|13|NA|TRBJ1-2|TRBV20-1
TGCAGTGCTAGAGATACAAGAAACTATGGCTACACCTTC
CSARDTRNYGYTF
>NA|15|NA|TRBJ2-5|TRBV4-3
TGCGCCAGCAGCCAAGAGGGAGGACAGAAAGAGACCCAGTACTTC
CASSQEGGQKETQYF
>NA|15|NA|TRBJ1-2|TRBV20-1
TGCAGTTTCCGAGAGGGCGGGGGAAAAGGCTATGGCTACACCTTC
CSFREGGGKGYGYTF
>TRBD2|14|NA|TRBJ2-1|TRBV12-3/TRBV12-4
TGTGCCAGCAGGTGGACTAGCAGGGTCAATGAGCAGTTCTTC
CASRWTSRVNEQFF
>NA|15|few|TRBJ2-7|TRBV7-2
TGTGCCAGCAGCTATGGGTCGGGGAACCCTGGGGTGCAGTACTTC
CASSYGSGNPGVQYF
>TRBD2|16|NA|TRBJ2-1|TRBV6-9
TGTGCCAGCAGTTTCCCTGCCGGCACTAGCGGGGGGGAGGAGTTCTTC
CASSFPAGTSGGEEFF
>NA|14|few|TRBJ2-1|TRBV18
TGTGCCAGCTCCCCGACCGGTGATACCTATGAGCAGTTCTTC
CASSPTGDTYEQFF
>NA|15|many|TRBJ2-7|TRBV12-3/TRBV12-4
TGTGCCAGCAGTTTCGCGACCGATTCCTCCTACGAGCAGTACTTC
CASSFATDSSYEQYF
>TRBD1|14|NA|TRBJ2-1|TRBV11-3
TGTGCCAGCAGCTTATTTGGACAGGGATATGAGCAGTTCTTC
CASSLFGQGYEQFF
>NA|13|NA|TRBJ2-1|TRBV20-1
TGCAGTGCTAGATGGCCCGGGAACCGGGAGCAGTTCTTC
CSARWPGNREQFF
>NA|11|few|TRBJ1-2|TRBV29-1
TGCAGCGTTGTCCAGGGGTTTGGCTACACCTTC
CSVVQGFGYTF
>NA|13|few|TRBJ1-2|TRBV19
TGTGCCAGTAGTATGGCAGGGGTCTATGGCTACACCTTC
CASSMAGVYGYTF
>NA|17|many|TRBJ1-4|TRBV28
TGTGCCAGCAGTCCCTCAACCTTACAGGGCGTTGGAGAAAAACTGTTTTTT
CASSPSTLQGVGEKLFF
>TRBD2|18|NA|TRBJ2-3|TRBV6-1
TGTGCCAGGTTCCGGACTAGCGGGAGGACGAATAGCACAGATACGCAGTATTTT
CARFRTSGRTNSTDTQYF
>NA|13|NA|TRBJ2-5|TRBV9
TGTGCCAGCAGCGTAGGAACCGCGGAGACCCAGTACTTC
CASSVGTAETQYF
>TRBD2|16|NA|TRBJ2-5|TRBV7-2
TGTGCCAGCAGCTTCTACGGGACTAGCGGCCAAGAGACCCAGTACTTC
CASSFYGTSGQETQYF
>NA|15|many|TRBJ1-4|TRBV11-2
TGTGCCAGCAGCTCACTCTCCCTAATGACTGAAAAACTGTTTTTT
CASSSLSLMTEKLFF
>TRBD1|15|many|TRBJ2-4|TRBV10-3
TGTGCCATCAGCTCCGGGGACAGGGCTCTGAACATTCAGTACTTC
CAISSGDRALNIQYF
>NA|15|NA|TRBJ1-1|TRBV9
TGTGCCAGCAGCAAATACAGGGAAAGAGGCACTGAAGCTTTCTTT
CASSKYRERGTEAFF
>NA|16|few|TRBJ2-1|TRBV4-1
TGCGCCAGCAGCCAAGCTAACCTAGGGTGGACGGATGAGCAGTTCTTC
CASSQANLGWTDEQFF
>TRBD1|17|many|TRBJ2-5|TRBV6-2/TRBV6-3
TGTGCCAGCAGTTACCACCAAGACAGGGGGATTGGCGAGACCCAGTACTTC
CASSYHQDRGIGETQYF
>NA|14|NA|TRBJ2-5|TRBV27
TGTGCCAGCAGTTTATTGACTGCCAAAGAGACCCAGTACTTC
CASSLLTAKETQYF
>NA|16|NA|TRBJ1-1|TRBV29-1
TGCAGCGTTGAAGAATCTGGGTTAGGTTATTCGTATGAAGCTTTCTTT
CSVEESGLGYSYEAFF
>NA|13|NA|TRBJ1-1|TRBV6-2/TRBV6-3
TGTGCCAGCAGTGACATTGCGAACACTGAAGCTTTCTTT
CASSDIANTEAFF
>TRBD2|16|many|TRBJ2-5|TRBV4-2
TGTGCCAGCAGCCAAGGGGGACTAGCGGGGCAAGAGACCCAGTACTTC
CASSQGGLAGQETQYF
>NA|15|NA|TRBJ1-6|TRBV12-3/TRBV12-4
TGTGCCAGCAGTTTATCTTCTCGGACAAATTCACCCCTCCACTTT
CASSLSSRTNSPLHF
>NA|19|NA|TRBJ2-4|TRBV6-1
TGTGCCAGCAGCAATCGAAAAAAAGCGGCGACACTAGCCAAAAACATTCAGTACTTC
CASSNRKKAATLAKNIQYF
>NA|14|NA|TRBJ2-3|TRBV7-2
TGTGCCAGCAGCTTCGGGACGGGACTGGATACGCAGTATTTT
CASSFGTGLDTQYF
>NA|13|NA|TRBJ1-5|TRBV29-1
TGCAGCGTCTCCGGTAGGGCCTCCGGGCCCCAGCATTTT
CSVSGRASGPQHF
>NA|15|few|TRBJ2-7|TRBV27
TGTGCCAGCAGTTTATCGCAGGGGCAGTCCTACGAGCAGTACTTC
CASSLSQGQSYEQYF
>NA|17|many|TRBJ2-1|TRBV9
TGTGCCAGCAGCGTAGCAGCGTCGTGGGGGGAGATACATGAGCAGTTCTTC
CASSVAASWGEIHEQFF
>NA|15|NA|TRBJ2-1|TRBV19
TGTGCCAGTAATCGGGAGCCCACTAACTACAATGAGCAGTTCTTC
CASNREPTNYNEQFF
>NA|14|few|TRBJ1-5|TRBV28
TGTGCCAGCAGTTGGGACCCCCTCAATCAGCCCCAGCATTTT
CASSWDPLNQPQHF
>NA|15|many|TRBJ2-7|TRBV9
TGTGCCAGCAGCCCTATCGACACTTACTCCTACGAGCAGTACTTC
CASSPIDTYSYEQYF
>NA|12|many|TRBJ1-2|TRBV28
TGTGCCAGCAGCTACAGGGACTATGGCTACACCTTC
CASSYRDYGYTF
>TRBD1|16|few|TRBJ2-7|TRBV10-3
TGTGCCATCAGTGAGCCGGGACAGGGGGTCTCCTACGAGCAGTACTTC
CAISEPGQGVSYEQYF
>NA|19|many|TRBJ1-5|TRBV28
TGTGCCAGCAGTTTCGACAGTATCTTAGAGGAGGGTAGCAATCAGCCCCAGCATTTT
CASSFDSILEEGSNQPQHF
>TRBD2|18|NA|TRBJ2-6|TRBV7-6
TGTGCCAGCAGCTTAGTTCCTAGCGGGGGGTTCGGGGCCAACGTCCTGACTTTC
CASSLVPSGGFGANVLTF
>NA|18|few|TRBJ2-7|TRBV20-1
TGCAGTGCTAGACCCATGAGGGCTAGCGTTCTTCAAACGGGGGAGCAGTACTTC
CSARPMRASVLQTGEQYF
>TRBD2|16|many|TRBJ2-3|TRBV19
TGTGCCAGTACCCACGACTTAGCGGGGGGGGGTGATACGCAGTATTTT
CASTHDLAGGGDTQYF
>TRBD1|15|NA|TRBJ2-7|TRBV3-1
TGTGCCAGCAGCATCCGGACAGGGGACTACTACGAGCAGTACTTC
CASSIRTGDYYEQYF
>TRBD2|17|NA|TRBJ2-1|TRBV6-2/TRBV6-3
TGTGCCAGCAGTCACTCCCCGGTACTAGCGGACAACAATGAGCAGTTCTTC
CASSHSPVLADNNEQFF
>TRBD1|15|NA|TRBJ2-7|TRBV19
TGTGCCAGTAGTATGACCGGACAGGGGTTGTTCGAGCAGTACTTC
CASSMTGQGLFEQYF
>TRBD2|15|many|TRBJ2-3|TRBV18
TGTGCCAGCTCACCACGGCTAGCGGGAGGTGATACGCAGTATTTT
CASSPRLAGGDTQYF
>TRBD2|15|many|TRBJ2-3|TRBV13
TGTGCCAGCAGTTATAGCGGGAGGGCCGCAGATACGCAGTATTTT
CASSYSGRAADTQYF
>NA|14|NA|TRBJ1-3|TRBV6-1
TGTGCCAGCAGTGAAGGGGGTCCGGGAAACACCATATATTTT
CASSEGGPGNTIYF
>TRBD2|15|many|TRBJ2-2|TRBV5-1
TGCGCCAGCAGCTTGGAAGCGGGACACACCGGGGAGCTGTTTTTT
CASSLEAGHTGELFF
>NA|13|many|TRBJ2-1|TRBV20-1
TGCAGTGCTAGGATGGGGGGGGCATTGGAGCAGTTCTTC
CSARMGGALEQFF
>TRBD1|16|few|TRBJ1-5|TRBV20-1
TGCAGTGCTAGTACAGGGGCCGAAGGTCGCAATCAGCCCCAGCATTTT
CSASTGAEGRNQPQHF
>NA|15|NA|TRBJ2-5|TRBV7-2
TGTGCCAGCAGCTTAGAGGGTCGGAAAGAAGAGACCCAGTACTTC
CASSLEGRKEETQYF
>NA|13|many|TRBJ2-3|TRBV30
TGTGCCTGGAGTGTACTAGCAGCAGATACGCAGTATTTT
CAWSVLAADTQYF
>TRBD2|15|few|TRBJ2-1|TRBV2
TGTGCCAGCAGTTTTGAGACTAGCGACTACAATGAGCAGTTCTTC
CASSFETSDYNEQFF
>TRBD2|20|many|TRBJ2-1|TRBV7-9
TGTGCCAGCAGCTTAGCCTTAGACCTGCTAGCGGGCCAGGCCTACAATGAGCAGTTCTTC
CASSLALDLLAGQAYNEQFF
>NA|12|NA|TRBJ2-3|TRBV6-2/TRBV6-3
TGTGCCAGCAGTTACCCCACAGATACGCAGTATTTT
CASSYPTDTQYF
>TRBD2|17|many|TRBJ2-1|TRBV20-1
TGCAGTGCTAGAGGTGGATGGGGGGGAGATTCCTACAATGAGCAGTTCTTC
CSARGGWGGDSYNEQFF